This entry lists 3 T cell receptor beta chains sequenced from one sample in a study of shared clonotypes between healthy human individuals (dated by TCRdb to 2018 to 2021). Library prep was done by the immunoSEQ multiplex PCR assay. Entries here come from immuneACCESS through TCRdb and include only in-frame sequences with V and J called. Some clones fail to appear in such tables; in the studies checked, an unresolved V gene covers under half of the shortfall, and the cause of the remainder is unknown. The table for this sample lists about 2 million clones; 85% to 95% of them were counted only once. Jointly, the top ten make up 0.95% to 1.5% of the sample. For the CD8 naive samples, CD45RO-negative cells were positively selected for CCR7, yielding a CD45RA+CCR7+ population from which TemRA cells were excluded. The sample consisted of naive CD8+ T cells sorted from blood. According to the study, the label for this sample's cell subset or site signals: CD45RA+CCR7+. The receptors were sampled from a man aged 18 to 30 in good health.

This clone was counted once. The rearrangement joins TRBV2 to TRBJ1-1; D not resolved. V was clipped by 4 bases and J by 0 bases, with 6 bases between them. This CDR3 is built from 13 residues. Germline V gene sequence: CDR1 SNHLY, CDR2 FYNNEI. The CDR3 DNA follows: TGTGCCAGCAGTGTGGCTATGAACACTGAAGCTTTCTTT. Translated, it gives CASSVAMNTEAFF.

As for this clone: Other DNA sequences in the same sample also yield this CDR3. V usage is TRBV4-3 and J usage is TRBJ2-1; possible D gene TRBD2, 5 bases. The CDR3 has 15 residues. CDR1 is LGHNA and CDR2 is YSLEER in the germline V gene. With 1 base removed from V and 1 base from J, the gap between germline ends came to 8 bases. The CDR3 coding sequence is TGCGCCAGCAGCCAAGCCAGCGGTTCCTACAATGAGCAGTTCTTC. It encodes CASSQASGSYNEQFF.

J is TRBJ2-7 and V is TRBV28; D gene ambiguous. The CDR3 length is 13 residues. Per germline, CDR1 MDHEN and CDR2 SYDVKM. V was cut by 2 bases and J by 4 bases, with 9 bases left in between. CDR3 in amino acids: CASSLLVEYEQYF. DNA for the CDR3: TGTGCCAGCAGTTTACTGGTGGAATACGAGCAGTACTTC.